A single sample is the source of the 3 T cell receptor beta chains below, sequenced in a study of early T cells in non-severe SARS-CoV-2 infection. From the 5' RACE reads, TCRdb called clonotypes with MiXCR, one entry per CDR3 protein. This sample yields about 61,000 distinct CDR3 sequences, of which approximately 11% are seen a single time; about 1.5% belongs to the top ten. The sequenced material came from whole blood. The source is an adult who was a healthcare worker with PCR-confirmed SARS-CoV-2 infection or an uninfected control (not recorded which).

There are many counts of this clonotype. This chain connects TRBV7-2 to TRBJ1-5; no firm D call. The CDR3 runs to 12 residues. Germline V gene lookup returns CDR1 SGHTA and CDR2 FQGNSA. V shed 4 bases and J shed 5 bases, with 6 bases lying between them. Written as DNA, the CDR3 is TGTGCCAGCAGCTCTACCGATCAGCCCCAGCATTTT. Amino acid sequence: CASSSTDQPQHF.

The gene calls are TRBV11-1 and TRBJ1-5; D uncertain. Germline V gene data show CDR1 as SGHAT and CDR2 as FQDESV (reference sequence). V dropped 0 bases and J dropped 8 bases, with 8 bases sitting between them. The CDR3 sequence is 13 residues long. The CDR3 DNA is TGTGCCAGCAGCTTAGCTTTGCATGAGCCCCAGCATTTT. It is translated as CASSLALHEPQHF. The full variable domain, completed using reference TRBV11-1 and TRBJ1-5, is EAEVAQSPRYKITEKSQAVAFWCDPISGHATLYWYRQILGQGPELLVQFQDESVVDDSQLPKDRFSAERLKGVDSTLKIQPAELGDSAMYLCASSLALHEPQHFGDGTRLSIL.

This clonotype was picked up many times. The chain is built from TRBV7-6 and TRBJ2-3; TRBD2 aligns across 9 bases. The length of the CDR3 is 21 residues. V lost 1 base and J lost 2; bases outside the gene matches: 19. Germline V gene sequence: CDR1 SGHVS, CDR2 FNYEAQ. The CDR3, as DNA: TGTGCCAGCAGCTTAGGGTCGGTAAGGCGGGGGGGCCCCGGACCCACAGATACGCAGTATTTT. This sequence encodes CASSLGSVRRGGPGPTDTQYF.